This record looks at one TCR beta chain sequence and its context. Method: immunoSEQ multiplex PCR; TCRdb's copy keeps in-frame clones and lacks some. Of around 66,000 clones listed, about nine tenths are singletons. The data were obtained in a study of T cell changes during pregnancy in multiple sclerosis. Between the trimmed V and J ends, which lost 2 bases and 4 bases, there was a span of 11 bases. Germline values: CDR1 SGHAT, CDR2 FQDESV (reference sequence). The CDR3 spans 14 residues. V usage is TRBV11-1 and J usage is TRBJ1-2; D not resolved. The sequencing used peripheral blood, collected after pregnancy. The sequence came from a female donor in good health, enrolled as a control in a pregnancy study. The CDR3 loop is CASSLKMGPYGYTF. Here the CDR3 DNA reads TGTGCCAGCAGCTTAAAAATGGGCCCCTATGGCTACACCTTC. Full variable domain (remainder filled in from reference TRBV11-1 and TRBJ1-2): EAEVAQSPRYKITEKSQAVAFWCDPISGHATLYWYRQILGQGPELLVQFQDESVVDDSQLPKDRFSAERLKGVDSTLKIQPAELGDSAMYLCASSLKMGPYGYTFGSGTRLTVV.